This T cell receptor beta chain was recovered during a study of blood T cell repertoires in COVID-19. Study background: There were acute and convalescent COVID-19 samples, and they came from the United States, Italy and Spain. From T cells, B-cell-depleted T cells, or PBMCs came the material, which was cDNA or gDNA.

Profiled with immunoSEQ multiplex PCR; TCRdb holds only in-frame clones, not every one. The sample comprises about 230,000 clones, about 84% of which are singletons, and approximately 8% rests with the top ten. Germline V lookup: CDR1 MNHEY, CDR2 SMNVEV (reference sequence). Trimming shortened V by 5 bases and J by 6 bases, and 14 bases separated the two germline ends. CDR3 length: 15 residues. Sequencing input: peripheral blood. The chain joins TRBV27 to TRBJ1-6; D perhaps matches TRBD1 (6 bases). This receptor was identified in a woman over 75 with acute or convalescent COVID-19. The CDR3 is CASSPGQLVNSPLHF. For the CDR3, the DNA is TGTGCCAGCAGTCCCGGACAGTTAGTTAATTCACCCCTCCACTTT.